The 14 T cell receptor beta chains listed next were all sequenced from one sample in a study of CD8 T cells in Susac syndrome (dated by TCRdb to the late 2010s). Receptor amplification or capture employed the immunoSEQ multiplex PCR assay. RNA was extracted using the RNeasy kit, and roughly 0.5 to 1 ug of the RNA was reverse transcribed with random hexamers. The public reads were run again by TCRdb, first through fastp at Q25 and then through MiXCR, and only productive beta chains were kept. Merged by CDR3 protein, the rows form single entries marked with the most common genes and DNA. This sample comprises roughly 140,000 distinct CDR3 sequences, roughly 95% of them detected only once. The ten largest clones take up 0.16% of the sample. Material: CD4+ T cells from PBMCs. Every receptor here comes from a human donor with Susac syndrome.

This clonotype was seen a single time. The rearrangement joins TRBV7-3 to TRBJ2-4; D is undetermined. With 5 bases removed from V and 6 bases from J, the gap between germline ends came to 8 bases. Germline CDR1 and CDR2: SGHTA and FQGTGA. CDR3 size: 12 residues. Written as DNA, the CDR3 is TGTGCCAGCAGCCCCGGCGGAAACATTCAGTACTTC. Translated: CASSPGGNIQYF.

The CDR3 loop is CSARMDTQYF. The CDR3 DNA sequence: TGCAGTGCTAGAATGGATACGCAGTATTTT. The chain combines TRBV20-1 with TRBJ2-3; D is ambiguous. CDR1 is DFQATT and CDR2 is SNEGSKA in the germline V gene (reference sequence). The CDR3 totals 10 residues. The V and J ends lost 2 bases and 6 bases respectively, with 3 bases between them.

The chain has TRBV20-1 and TRBJ1-1, with 7 bases matching TRBD1. This CDR3 has 15 amino acids. J gave up 0 bases and V 1 base, and 5 bases lay outside the gene matches. Germline values: CDR1 DFQATT, CDR2 SNEGSKA (reference sequence). CDR3 in amino acids: CSARVATGLNTEAFF. The CDR3 DNA sequence: TGCAGTGCTAGAGTTGCGACAGGGCTGAACACTGAAGCTTTCTTT.

This clonotype was picked up one time. The chain carries TRBV9 and TRBJ2-1, with D perhaps matching TRBD1 or TRBD2 (5 bases each). This CDR3 contains 17 residues. V lost 2 bases and J 8 bases, leaving 23 bases between the germline ends. Germline loops: CDR1 SGDLS, CDR2 YYNGEE. CDR3 sequence reads: CASSVEWGRTNGDEQFF. Written as DNA, the CDR3 is TGTGCCAGCAGCGTCGAATGGGGACGGACAAACGGGGATGAGCAGTTCTTC.

The chain employs TRBV20-1 and TRBJ2-1, with D hard to call. V shed 6 bases and J shed 6 bases, with 15 bases lying between them. CDR3 length: 13 amino acids. Germline values: CDR1 DFQATT, CDR2 SNEGSKA (reference sequence). The CDR3 loop reads CSAVRGVGNEQFF. The CDR3 region has the DNA TGCAGTGCAGTACGTGGAGTGGGCAATGAGCAGTTCTTC.

This clonotype was detected only once. This chain joins TRBV7-9 and TRBJ2-1; 7 bases match TRBD1. Germline assignment: CDR1 SEHNR and CDR2 FQNEAQ (reference sequence). J lost 5 bases, V lost 5 bases, and 6 bases had no gene match. The CDR3 has 14 residues. The CDR3 DNA reads TGTGCCAGCAGCCCGGACAGGCATAACAATGAGCAGTTCTTC. This sequence encodes CASSPDRHNNEQFF.

The V gene is TRBV20-1, the J gene TRBJ2-1; unclear D gene. Trimming stripped 4 bases from V and 5 bases from J, with 15 bases between. Looked up from germline, CDR1 is DFQATT and CDR2 is SNEGSKA (reference sequence). CDR3 length: 14 residues. CDR3 in amino acids: CSATDPMLNNEQFF. As DNA, the CDR3 is TGCAGTGCTACCGACCCGATGCTAAACAATGAGCAGTTCTTC.

This clonotype was seen only a few times. One end of the junction fails to match germline, which may point to a read error. The chain recombines TRBV27 with TRBJ1-6; TRBD1 might be the D (6 bases). The germline gives CDR1 MNHEY, CDR2 SMNVEV (reference sequence). This CDR3 spans 12 amino acids. This CDR3 reads CASRAGVSPLHF. CDR3 bases: TGTGCCAGCAGAGCAGGGGTGTCACCCCTCCATTTT.

V is TRBV20-1 and J is TRBJ2-5, with TRBD2 matching 14 bases. V lost 5 bases, J lost 5 bases, and 4 bases stayed unmatched. Germline assignment: CDR1 DFQATT and CDR2 SNEGSKA (reference sequence). The CDR3 is made up of 14 amino acids. Here the CDR3 reads CSAAGLAGVETQYF. CDR3 nucleotides: TGCAGTGCTGCGGGACTAGCGGGGGTCGAGACCCAGTACTTC.

J is TRBJ2-5 and V is TRBV20-1, with TRBD2 as a possible D gene (7 bases). Germline V gene data show CDR1 as DFQATT and CDR2 as SNEGSKA (reference sequence). V gave up 3 bases and J gave up 1 base, with 12 bases separating them. This CDR3 contains 14 residues. The CDR3 coding sequence is TGCAGTGCTAGCTTGGGGGGGCGCCAAGAGACCCAGTACTTC. This translates into CSASLGGRQETQYF.

The rearrangement links TRBV5-4 to TRBJ2-2, with 8 bases matching TRBD1. Trimming took 2 bases from V and 1 from J; bases not matched to a gene: 1. This CDR3 is 15 amino acids long. In germline, CDR1 is SGHNT, CDR2 YYREEE (reference sequence). The CDR3 reads CASSFGTGNTGELFF. The CDR3 DNA sequence: TGTGCCAGCAGCTTCGGGACAGGGAACACCGGGGAGCTGTTTTTT.

This clonotype showed up just once. The J gene is TRBJ2-7, the V gene TRBV5-6; 9 nucleotides align to TRBD1. Germline-derived CDR1 and CDR2 are SGHDT and YYEEEE. The length of the CDR3 is 16 residues. Germline trimming cut 3 bases from V and 3 bases from J; bases unmatched to any gene: 10. CDR3 DNA: TGTGCCAGCAGCTGGACCGGGACAGGGTCGATCTACGAGCAGTACTTC. This translates into CASSWTGTGSIYEQYF.

Only one count was recorded for this clonotype. The chain combines TRBV29-1 with TRBJ2-6; no clear D. Germline loops: CDR1 SQVTM, CDR2 ANQGSEA. V lost 7 bases to trimming and J lost 1 base, with 8 bases between them. The CDR3 has 13 amino acids. The CDR3 loop is CSASGSGANVLTF. CDR3 DNA sequence: TGCAGCGCCTCTGGGTCTGGGGCCAACGTCCTGACTTTC.

The chain uses TRBV29-1 and TRBJ1-2, with D perhaps matching TRBD1 (5 bases). Trimming stripped 6 bases from V and 2 bases from J, with 16 bases between. CDR1 SQVTM and CDR2 ANQGSEA come from the germline V gene. CDR3 length equals 14 residues. Here the CDR3 reads CSVPDIPGNYGYTF. The CDR3 DNA reads as TGCAGCGTCCCGGACATCCCTGGGAACTATGGCTACACCTTC.